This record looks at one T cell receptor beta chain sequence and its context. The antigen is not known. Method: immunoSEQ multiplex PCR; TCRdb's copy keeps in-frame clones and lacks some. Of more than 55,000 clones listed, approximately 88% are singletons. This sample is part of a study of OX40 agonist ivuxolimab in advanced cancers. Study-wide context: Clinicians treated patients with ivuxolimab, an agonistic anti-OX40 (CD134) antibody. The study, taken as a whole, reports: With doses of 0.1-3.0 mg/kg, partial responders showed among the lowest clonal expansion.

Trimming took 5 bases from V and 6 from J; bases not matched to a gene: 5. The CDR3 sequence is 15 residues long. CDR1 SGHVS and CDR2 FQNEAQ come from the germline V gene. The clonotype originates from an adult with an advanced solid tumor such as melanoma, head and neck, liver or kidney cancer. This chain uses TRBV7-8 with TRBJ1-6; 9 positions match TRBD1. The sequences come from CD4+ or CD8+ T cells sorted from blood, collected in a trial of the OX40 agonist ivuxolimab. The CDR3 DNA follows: TGTGCCAGCAGCCAGGCGGGACAGGGTAATTCACCCCTCCACTTT. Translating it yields CASSQAGQGNSPLHF.